The T cell receptor beta chain under discussion was sequenced for a study of T cell responses to AZD1222 COVID-19 vaccine. Study-wide points: The study reported that nearly half of spike-specific TCRs target unmutated variant regions. Baseline serology detected seropositivity in only six or seven AZD1222 recipients. The donor group comprised mostly white British people and more females; the analysis possibly underestimated clonal diversity.

TCRdb keeps only in-frame clones here, not all; method: immunoSEQ multiplex PCR. The sample comprises some 140,000 clones, 80% to 90% of which are singletons, and over 8% rests with the top ten. V dropped 1 base and J dropped 11 bases, with 12 bases sitting between them. Germline V gene lookup returns CDR1 SEHNR and CDR2 FQNEAQ (reference sequence). The CDR3 is made up of 14 amino acids. Notes on this clone: As yet, its antigen is unknown.

The sequenced sample was peripheral blood, obtained 28 days after the second AZD1222 dose. This chain links TRBV7-9 with TRBJ1-6, with a possible D match to TRBD1 (5 bases). The clonotype originates from an adult who received the AZD1222 COVID-19 vaccine. The CDR3 protein is CASSLVGVLAPLHF. CDR3 DNA: TGTGCCAGCAGCTTAGTGGGGGTTTTGGCACCCCTCCACTTT.